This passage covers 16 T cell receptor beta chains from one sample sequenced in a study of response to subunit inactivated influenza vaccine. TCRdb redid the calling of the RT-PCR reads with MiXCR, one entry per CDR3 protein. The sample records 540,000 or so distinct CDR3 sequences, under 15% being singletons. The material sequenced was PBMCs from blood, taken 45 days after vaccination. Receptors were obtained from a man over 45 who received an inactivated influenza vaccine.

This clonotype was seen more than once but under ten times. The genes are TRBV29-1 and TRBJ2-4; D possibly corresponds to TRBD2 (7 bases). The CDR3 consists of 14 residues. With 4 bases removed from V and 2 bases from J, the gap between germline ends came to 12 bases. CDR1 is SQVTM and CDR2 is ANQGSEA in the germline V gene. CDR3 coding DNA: TGCAGCGTTGGGGTGCGGGGGCCCAAAAACATTCAGTACTTC. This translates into CSVGVRGPKNIQYF.

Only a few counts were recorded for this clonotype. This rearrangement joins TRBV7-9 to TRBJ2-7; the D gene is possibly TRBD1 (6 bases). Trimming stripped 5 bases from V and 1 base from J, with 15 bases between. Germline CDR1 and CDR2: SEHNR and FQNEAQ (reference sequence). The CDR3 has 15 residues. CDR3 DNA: TGTGCCAGCAGCGACAGTCAGGGGAAGTCCTACGAGCAGTACTTC. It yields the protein CASSDSQGKSYEQYF.

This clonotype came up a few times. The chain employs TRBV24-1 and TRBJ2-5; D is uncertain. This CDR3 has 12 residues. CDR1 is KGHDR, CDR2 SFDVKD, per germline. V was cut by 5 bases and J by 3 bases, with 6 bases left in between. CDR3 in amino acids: CATSGIEETQYF. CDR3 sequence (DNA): TGTGCCACCAGTGGGATAGAAGAGACCCAGTACTTC.

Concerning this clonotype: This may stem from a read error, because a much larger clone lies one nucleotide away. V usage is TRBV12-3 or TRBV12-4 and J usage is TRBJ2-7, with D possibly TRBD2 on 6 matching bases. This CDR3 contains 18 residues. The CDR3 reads CASCLRALMDRGTYEQYF. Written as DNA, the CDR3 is TGTGCCAGCTGTTTACGCGCCCTTATGGATCGAGGGACTTACGAGCAGTACTTC.

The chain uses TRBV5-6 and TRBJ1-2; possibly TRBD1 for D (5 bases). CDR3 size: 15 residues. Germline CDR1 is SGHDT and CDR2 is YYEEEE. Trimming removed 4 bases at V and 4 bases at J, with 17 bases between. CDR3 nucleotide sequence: TGTGCCAGCAGCCTACGAACCTCCGGGGGCTATGGCTACACCTTC. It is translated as CASSLRTSGGYGYTF.

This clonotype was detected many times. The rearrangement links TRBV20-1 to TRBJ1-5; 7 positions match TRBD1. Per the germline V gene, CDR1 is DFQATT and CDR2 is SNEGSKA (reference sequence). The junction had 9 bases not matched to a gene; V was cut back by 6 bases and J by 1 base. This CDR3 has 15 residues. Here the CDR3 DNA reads TGCAGTGCCCTACCAAAGGGGGCCAGCAATCAGCCCCAGCATTTT. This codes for CSALPKGASNQPQHF.

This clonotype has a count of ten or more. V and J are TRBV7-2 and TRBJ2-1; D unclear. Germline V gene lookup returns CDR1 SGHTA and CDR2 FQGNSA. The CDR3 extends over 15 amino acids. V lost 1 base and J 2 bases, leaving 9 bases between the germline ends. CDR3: CASSLGPPPYNEQFF. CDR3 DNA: TGTGCCAGCAGCTTAGGCCCCCCCCCCTACAATGAGCAGTTCTTC.

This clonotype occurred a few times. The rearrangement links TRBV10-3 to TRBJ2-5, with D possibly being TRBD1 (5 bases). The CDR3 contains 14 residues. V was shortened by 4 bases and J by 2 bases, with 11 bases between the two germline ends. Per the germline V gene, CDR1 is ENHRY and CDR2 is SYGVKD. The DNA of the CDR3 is TGTGCCATCAGTGGTAACGGACAACAAGAGACCCAGTACTTC. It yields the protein CAISGNGQQETQYF.

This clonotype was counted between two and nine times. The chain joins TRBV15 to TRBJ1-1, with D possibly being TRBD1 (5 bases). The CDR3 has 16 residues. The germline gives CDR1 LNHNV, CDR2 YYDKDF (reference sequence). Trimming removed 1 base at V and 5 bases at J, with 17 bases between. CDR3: CATSRVGFGGTTEAFF. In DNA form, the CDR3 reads TGTGCCACCAGCAGAGTAGGATTTGGGGGAACAACTGAAGCTTTCTTT.

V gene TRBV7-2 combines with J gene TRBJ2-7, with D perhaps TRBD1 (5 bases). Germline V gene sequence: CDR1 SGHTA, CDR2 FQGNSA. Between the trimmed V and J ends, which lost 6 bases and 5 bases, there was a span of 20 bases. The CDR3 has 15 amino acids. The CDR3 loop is CASSRMGQASNEQYF. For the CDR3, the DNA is TGTGCCAGCAGTCGTATGGGGCAGGCATCGAACGAGCAGTACTTC.

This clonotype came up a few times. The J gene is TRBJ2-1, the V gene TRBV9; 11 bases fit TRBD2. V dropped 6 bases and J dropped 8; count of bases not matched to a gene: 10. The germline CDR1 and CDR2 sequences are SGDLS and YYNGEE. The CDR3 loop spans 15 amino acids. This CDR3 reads CASTFSGRAVDEQFF. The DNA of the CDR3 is TGTGCCAGCACCTTTAGCGGGAGGGCGGTCGATGAGCAGTTCTTC.

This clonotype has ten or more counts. In DNA form, the CDR3 reads TGTGCCAGCAGTTTCGCAATGACTAGCGGATTAACCGGGGAGCTGTTTTTT. Translation: CASSFAMTSGLTGELFF. V gene TRBV6-2 or TRBV6-3 combines with J gene TRBJ2-2, with 9 positions matching TRBD2. Germline trimming cut 4 bases from V and 5 bases from J; bases unmatched to any gene: 11. Germline V gene lookup returns CDR1 MNHEY and CDR2 SVGEGT. The CDR3 is made up of 17 amino acids.

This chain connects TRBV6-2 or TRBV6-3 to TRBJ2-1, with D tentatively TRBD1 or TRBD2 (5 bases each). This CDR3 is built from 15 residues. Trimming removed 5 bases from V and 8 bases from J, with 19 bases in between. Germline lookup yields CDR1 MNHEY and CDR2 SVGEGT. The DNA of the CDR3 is TGTGCCAGCAGTCCTCCCCCCGGGACCTCTCATGAGCAGTTCTTC. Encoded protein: CASSPPPGTSHEQFF.

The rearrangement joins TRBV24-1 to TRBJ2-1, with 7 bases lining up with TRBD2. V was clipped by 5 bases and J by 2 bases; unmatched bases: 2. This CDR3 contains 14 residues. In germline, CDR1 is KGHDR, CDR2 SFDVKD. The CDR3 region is CATSAAGAYNEQFF. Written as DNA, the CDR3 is TGTGCCACCAGTGCGGCGGGAGCCTACAATGAGCAGTTCTTC.

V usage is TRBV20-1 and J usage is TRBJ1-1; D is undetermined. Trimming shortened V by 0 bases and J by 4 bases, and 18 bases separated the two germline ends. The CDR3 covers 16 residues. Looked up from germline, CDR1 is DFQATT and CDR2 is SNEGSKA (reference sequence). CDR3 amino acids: CSARDRLRVGITEAFF. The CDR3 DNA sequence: TGCAGTGCTAGAGATCGGCTAAGGGTCGGAATCACTGAAGCTTTCTTT.

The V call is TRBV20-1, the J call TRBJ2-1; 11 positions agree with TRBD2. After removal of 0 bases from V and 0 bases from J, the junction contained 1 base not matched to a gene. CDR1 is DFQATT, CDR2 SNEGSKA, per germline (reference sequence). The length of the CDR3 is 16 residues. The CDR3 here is CSARDTSGSSYNEQFF. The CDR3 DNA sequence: TGCAGTGCTAGAGATACTAGCGGGAGCTCCTACAATGAGCAGTTCTTC.